This TCR beta chain was captured by sequencing in a study of T cells expressing NK-cell markers. Study details: Underlying the TCR beta repertoires were sorted CD3+CD56+NKG2C+, CD3+CD56+NKG2C- and CD3+CD56-NKG2C+ T cells.

TCRdb reprocessed the 5' RACE reads and reports one entry per CDR3 protein, with no DNA. This sample carries roughly 280,000 distinct CDR3 sequences, with 0.39% going to the ten biggest clones. As for this clonotype: Its antigen is currently unknown.

Study findings and constraints: As a fraction of CD8+ T cells, dominant NKG2C+ clonotypes reached about 1.0-8% in 5 or 6 donors.

What was sequenced was blood T cells: a sorted CD56 or NKG2C T cell subset, CD4+ or CD8+ T cells, or bulk PBMC T cells (not recorded which). The TCR originated in a man younger than 35 in good health.

CDR3 in amino acids: CSARGQGPWQPQHF. This chain uses TRBV20-1 with TRBJ1-5; TCRdb outputs TRBD1, but without DNA this stays unchecked. Germline CDR1 is DFQATT and CDR2 is SNEGSKA (reference sequence). This CDR3 is built from 14 residues.